Each of the 16 T cell receptor beta chains below was sequenced from the same sample in a study of T cell responses to AZD1222 COVID-19 vaccine. Using immunoSEQ multiplex PCR, the repertoire was profiled, and TCRdb retains in-frame clones only, with some absent. The sample consists of about 150,000 clones, around 92% of them appearing once. The specimen comprised peripheral blood, sampled on day 0 of AZD1222 vaccination. The receptor set was obtained from an adult in good health.

This chain uses TRBV4-2 with TRBJ2-2; no clear D gene. The CDR3 totals 16 residues. V lost 0 bases to trimming and J lost 4 bases, with 12 bases between them. The germline V gene encodes CDR1 LGHNA and CDR2 YNFKEQ. The CDR3 spells CASSQETVMATGELFF. The CDR3 DNA reads as TGTGCCAGCAGCCAAGAAACCGTTATGGCCACCGGGGAGCTGTTTTTT.

This chain connects TRBV12-5 to TRBJ1-6; no clear D. Looked up from germline, CDR1 is LGHNT and CDR2 is FRNRAP. Trimming removed 2 bases at V and 10 bases at J, with 21 bases between. This CDR3 has 17 amino acids. The CDR3 DNA reads as TGTGCTAGTGGTTTGTTCACGAAATTCGGTGGTTACTCACCCCTCCACTTT. This sequence encodes CASGLFTKFGGYSPLHF.

The chain uses TRBV14 and TRBJ2-7, with D hard to call. Trimming took off 1 base at V and 2 bases at J, with 15 bases between the two ends. The germline V gene has CDR1 SGHDN and CDR2 FVKESK. This CDR3 region has 16 residues. The CDR3 sequence: CASSQVTAGSTYEQYF. The DNA for the CDR3 is TGTGCCAGCAGCCAAGTCACCGCAGGATCAACCTACGAGCAGTACTTC.

The V and J genes are TRBV7-9 and TRBJ2-5, with D perhaps TRBD1 (6 bases). This CDR3 region has 15 residues. The germline V gene has CDR1 SEHNR and CDR2 FQNEAQ (reference sequence). The ends were cut back, 5 bases at V and 5 bases at J, with 18 bases in the middle. In DNA form, the CDR3 reads TGTGCCAGCAGCCTAAGGTACAGGGACGGGGAGACCCAGTACTTC. Amino acids: CASSLRYRDGETQYF. The full variable domain, its missing parts supplied by reference TRBV7-9 and TRBJ2-5, is DTGVSQNPRHKITKRGQNVTFRCDPISEHNRLYWYRQTLGQGPEFLTYFQNEAQLEKSRLLSDRFSAERPKGSFSTLEIQRTEQGDSAMYLCASSLRYRDGETQYFGPGTRLLVL.

This clone occurred a few times. This chain connects TRBV5-1 to TRBJ2-2, with 8 bases aligning to TRBD1. J gave up 3 bases and V 6 bases, and 7 bases lay outside the gene matches. The CDR3 consists of 15 residues. Germline V gives CDR1 SGHRS, CDR2 YFSETQ. CDR3 in DNA: TGCGCCAGCACCACCAGGGGGCTGGACACCGGGGAGCTGTTTTTT. It translates to CASTTRGLDTGELFF.

The gene calls are TRBV9 and TRBJ2-2; no clear D gene. The CDR3 is made up of 13 amino acids. Trimming shortened V by 3 bases and J by 7 bases, and 10 bases separated the two germline ends. Germline V gene lookup returns CDR1 SGDLS and CDR2 YYNGEE. CDR3 sequence reads: CASSDPAGGELFF. CDR3 sequence (DNA): TGTGCCAGCAGCGACCCGGCCGGCGGGGAGCTGTTTTTT. Using reference TRBV9 and TRBJ2-2 for the parts outside the CDR3, the full variable domain is DSGVTQTPKHLITATGQRVTLRCSPRSGDLSVYWYQQSLDQGLQFLIQYYNGEERAKGNILERFSAQQFPDLHSELNLSSLELGDSALYFCASSDPAGGELFFGEGSRLTVL.

This sequence joins TRBV10-3 and TRBJ2-5; TRBD1 is a possible D gene (7 bases). The germline V gene has CDR1 ENHRY and CDR2 SYGVKD. V lost 6 bases, J lost 4 bases, and 12 bases lay in between. There are 13 residues in the CDR3. DNA of the CDR3: TGTGCCATCAGCAACAGGGGAGGAGAGACCCAGTACTTC. Encoded protein: CAISNRGGETQYF.

This chain links TRBV11-3 with TRBJ2-3; tentative D call: TRBD1 (5 bases). Germline CDR1 and CDR2: SGHNT and YENEEA. V dropped 0 bases and J dropped 9 bases, with 10 bases sitting between them. This CDR3 region has 13 residues. The CDR3 nucleotides are TGTGCCAGCAGCTTAGATCAGCAGGGCACGCAGTATTTT. Translation: CASSLDQQGTQYF.

The table lists this clone with a count of one. The chain recombines TRBV3-1 (or the pseudogene TRBV3-2) with TRBJ1-2; no clear D gene. With 5 bases removed from V and 8 bases from J, the gap between germline ends came to 21 bases. Germline CDR1 reads LGHDT; CDR2 reads YNNKEL (reference sequence). The length of the CDR3 is 15 residues. This CDR3 is CASSEVYAGIGGYTF. The CDR3 DNA is TGTGCCAGCAGCGAAGTGTACGCGGGGATCGGAGGCTACACCTTC.

This clone was found once. At one end the junction does not follow the germline gene, possibly because of a read error. CDR3 residues: CASSPLGTLSSLNF. DNA of the CDR3: TGTGCCAGCAGCCCCCTCGGGACGCTTTCCTCCCTGAATTTT. The chain couples TRBV7-8 to TRBJ1-5, with D possibly matching TRBD1 (5 bases). Looked up from germline, CDR1 is SGHVS and CDR2 is FQNEAQ. This CDR3 spans 14 amino acids.

The V gene is TRBV7-7, the J gene TRBJ2-5, with D perhaps given as TRBD1 or TRBD2 (5 bases each). Germline CDR1 SSHAT, CDR2 FNYEAQ (reference sequence). Trimming shortened V by 2 bases and J by 5 bases, and 15 bases separated the two germline ends. The CDR3 length is 15 residues. CDR3 in amino acids: CASSLKSGWGETQYF. The CDR3 DNA reads as TGTGCCAGCAGCTTAAAATCCGGGTGGGGGGAGACCCAGTACTTC.

V and J are TRBV7-8 and TRBJ1-4; 7 bases agree with TRBD1. The CDR3 loop spans 14 amino acids. The V and J ends lost 5 bases and 7 bases, in that order; junction bases with no gene match: 7. Germline V CDR1 and CDR2: SGHVS, FQNEAQ. CDR3 nucleotides: TGTGCCAGCAGCCCCAGGGGGTATAGTGAAAAACTGTTTTTT. Residues: CASSPRGYSEKLFF.

The chain carries TRBV5-1 and TRBJ2-1, with D unresolved. The ends were cut back, 0 bases at V and 4 bases at J, with 5 bases in the middle. The CDR3 runs to 13 residues. Looked up from germline, CDR1 is SGHRS and CDR2 is YFSETQ. The CDR3 spells CASSLDPYNEQFF. The CDR3 nucleotides are TGCGCCAGCAGCTTGGATCCTTACAATGAGCAGTTCTTC.

This chain joins TRBV9 and TRBJ2-2; 9 bases map to TRBD2. The CDR3 consists of 18 residues. Germline V CDR1 and CDR2: SGDLS, YYNGEE. The V gene end was trimmed by 4 bases and the J gene end by 3 bases; junction bases not matched to a gene: 13. The CDR3 loop reads CASSPRRGRGGHTGELFF. CDR3 nucleotide sequence: TGTGCCAGCAGCCCCAGGAGGGGGCGGGGGGGCCACACCGGGGAGCTGTTTTTT.

The rearrangement links TRBV19 to TRBJ2-7, with D perhaps matching TRBD1 (6 bases). V lost 8 bases to trimming and J lost 0 bases, with 17 bases between them. CDR3 length: 15 residues. Germline CDR1 reads LNHDA; CDR2 reads SQIVND (reference sequence). The CDR3 loop reads CASGTGTLGSYEQYF. The CDR3 DNA reads as TGTGCCAGTGGTACCGGGACATTGGGCTCCTACGAGCAGTACTTC.

Turning to this clone: One junction end does not reproduce the germline sequence, and a read error may be involved. The chain joins TRBV3-1 (or the pseudogene TRBV3-2) to TRBJ1-4, with 7 nucleotides matching TRBD1. The length of the CDR3 is 14 residues. CDR1 is LGHDT, CDR2 YNNKEL, per germline (reference sequence). CDR3 sequence reads: CAGSGTTGREKLFF. CDR3 coding DNA: TGTGCCGGCAGCGGTACGACAGGGCGCGAAAAACTGTTTTTT.